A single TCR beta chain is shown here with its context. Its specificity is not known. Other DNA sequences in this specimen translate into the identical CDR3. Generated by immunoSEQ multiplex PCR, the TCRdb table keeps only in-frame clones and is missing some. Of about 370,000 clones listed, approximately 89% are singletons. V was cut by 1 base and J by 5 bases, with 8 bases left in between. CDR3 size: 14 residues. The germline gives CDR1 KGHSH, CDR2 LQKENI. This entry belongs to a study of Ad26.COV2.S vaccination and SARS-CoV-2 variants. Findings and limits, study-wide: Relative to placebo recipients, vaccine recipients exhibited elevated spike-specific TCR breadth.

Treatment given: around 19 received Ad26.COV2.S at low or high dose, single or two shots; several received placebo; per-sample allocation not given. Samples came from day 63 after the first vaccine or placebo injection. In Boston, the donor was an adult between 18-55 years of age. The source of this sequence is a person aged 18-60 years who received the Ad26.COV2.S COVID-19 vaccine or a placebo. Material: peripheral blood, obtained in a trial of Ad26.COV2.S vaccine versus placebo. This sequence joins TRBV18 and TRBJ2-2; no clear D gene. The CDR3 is CASSPLGQTGELFF. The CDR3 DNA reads TGTGCCAGCTCACCACTCGGGCAAACCGGGGAGCTGTTTTTT.